Each of the 10 T cell receptor beta chains below was sequenced from the same sample in a study of patients and donors after allogeneic stem cell transplantation. TCRdb called the RT-PCR reads again in MiXCR, with one record for every CDR3 protein. The sample has approximately 220,000 distinct CDR3 sequences, over 30% seen once. The sample was blood, either unsorted or a sorted T cell fraction (not recorded which). Receptors originate from a human donor who was either an allogeneic HSCT recipient or a stem cell or donor lymphocyte infusion donor (not recorded which). It is not recorded whose cells these are; they may come from a transplant donor.

V gene TRBV4-1 combines with J gene TRBJ1-2, with 7 bases aligning to TRBD1. The CDR3 extends over 15 amino acids. CDR1 MGHRA and CDR2 YSYEKL come from the germline V gene. J lost 0 bases, V lost 4 bases, and 5 bases had no gene match. CDR3 bases: TGCGCCAGCAGCCTTCGGGACAGTACTAACTATGGCTACACCTTC. Encoded protein: CASSLRDSTNYGYTF.

This clonotype was observed a handful of times. The J gene is TRBJ1-2, the V gene TRBV20-1; a possible D gene is TRBD1 (6 bases). Between the trimmed V and J ends, which lost 5 bases and 3 bases, there was a span of 10 bases. Germline CDR1 reads DFQATT; CDR2 reads SNEGSKA (reference sequence). This CDR3 spans 12 amino acids. In DNA, the CDR3 is TGCAGTGCTTTGACAGGATACTATGGCTACACCTTC. It specifies CSALTGYYGYTF.

The V gene is TRBV12-3 or TRBV12-4, the J gene TRBJ1-1; 7 positions agree with TRBD1. The CDR3 spans 12 residues. With 6 bases clipped from V and 10 bases from J, the junction kept 8 bases outside the gene matches. CDR3 amino acids: CASSRQGMAAFF. The CDR3 nucleotides are TGTGCCAGCAGCCGACAGGGAATGGCAGCTTTCTTT.

V and J are TRBV6-5 and TRBJ1-5, with 7 bases matching TRBD1. In germline, CDR1 is MNHEY, CDR2 SVGAGI. This CDR3 is built from 15 residues. Germline trimming cut 6 bases from V and 4 bases from J; bases unmatched to any gene: 9. CDR3 nucleotide sequence: TGTGCCAGCAGCCGCACAGGGGACCCAAATCAGCCCCAGCATTTT. Translation gives CASSRTGDPNQPQHF.

This clonotype was seen a handful of times. V gene TRBV4-1 combines with J gene TRBJ1-6, with a weak D call TRBD1 (5 bases). V lost 1 base and J 4 bases, leaving 8 bases between the germline ends. This CDR3 region has 15 residues. CDR1 is MGHRA and CDR2 is YSYEKL in the germline V gene. CDR3 nucleotide sequence: TGCGCCAGCAGCCAAGGCACAGGTTATAATTCACCCCTCCACTTT. Protein sequence: CASSQGTGYNSPLHF.

The sample holds a few counts of this clonotype. The genes are TRBV7-2 and TRBJ2-1; no reliable D call. The germline CDR1 and CDR2 sequences are SGHTA and FQGNSA. This CDR3 contains 13 residues. With 1 base removed from V and 6 bases from J, the gap between germline ends came to 7 bases. CDR3 nucleotides: TGTGCCAGCAGCTTAGTTTTACTCAATGAGCAGTTCTTC. Encoded protein: CASSLVLLNEQFF.

The chain has TRBV4-1 and TRBJ1-2; no clear D. The V end was cut by 4 bases, the J end by 9 bases, with 15 bases between. CDR1 is MGHRA, CDR2 YSYEKL, per germline. The CDR3 runs to 13 residues. The DNA for the CDR3 is TGCGCCAGCAGCCCCGAAGGGTGGAGTAGCTACACCTTC. Its protein is CASSPEGWSSYTF.

This chain connects TRBV4-1 to TRBJ2-5; 8 bases align to TRBD2. The CDR3 is made up of 15 amino acids. Germline-derived CDR1 and CDR2 are MGHRA and YSYEKL. V dropped 0 bases and J dropped 5; count of bases not matched to a gene: 5. The CDR3 sequence is CASSQDRGGEETQYF. DNA of the CDR3: TGCGCCAGCAGCCAAGACCGGGGGGGCGAGGAGACCCAGTACTTC.

Only a few counts were recorded for this clonotype. The V gene is TRBV20-1, the J gene TRBJ1-3; no definite D call. This CDR3 contains 14 residues. Germline V gives CDR1 DFQATT, CDR2 SNEGSKA (reference sequence). V lost 6 bases to trimming and J lost 1 base, with 13 bases between them. The CDR3 reads CSAGDTTSGNTIYF. Here the CDR3 DNA reads TGCAGTGCGGGCGACACCACTTCTGGAAACACCATATATTTT.

The count of this clonotype is one. V is TRBV7-9 and J is TRBJ2-1, with 14 bases that match TRBD2. The V and J ends lost 4 bases and 9 bases, in that order; junction bases with no gene match: 8. CDR3 length equals 16 residues. Germline loops: CDR1 SEHNR, CDR2 FQNEAQ (reference sequence). In nucleotides, the CDR3 is TGTGCCAGCAGCTCTGGACTAGCGGGGGGTTTAAGTGAGCAGTTCTTC. Its translation: CASSSGLAGGLSEQFF. The full variable domain, in which reference TRBV7-9 and TRBJ2-1 provide the parts outside the CDR3, is DTGVSQNPRHKITKRGQNVTFRCDPISEHNRLYWYRQTLGQGPEFLTYFQNEAQLEKSRLLSDRFSAERPKGSFSTLEIQRTEQGDSAMYLCASSSGLAGGLSEQFFGPGTRLTVL.